This TCR beta chain is drawn from a study of T cell responses to AZD1222 COVID-19 vaccine. The study, taken as a whole, reports: The study identified only six AZD1222 recipients as seropositive at baseline. After two AZD1222 doses, spike-specific TCR breadth and depth rose versus day 0.

Remarks on this clone: The antigen remains undetermined.

Sequencing was performed with immunoSEQ multiplex PCR; in TCRdb, only in-frame clones are kept and a portion is missing. Of 130,000 or so clones listed, 90% to 95% are singletons. CDR1 and CDR2 from the germline V gene are SGHDN and FVKESK. The V and J ends lost 4 bases and 3 bases respectively, with 7 bases between them. The CDR3 is made up of 13 amino acids. This TCR derives from an adult who received the AZD1222 COVID-19 vaccine. This chain links TRBV14 with TRBJ2-1; D is uncertain. Sequences were derived from peripheral blood, sampled 28 days after the second AZD1222 dose. As DNA, the CDR3 is TGTGCCAGCAGCCTCCTGGGCTACAATGAGCAGTTCTTC. Amino acid sequence: CASSLLGYNEQFF.